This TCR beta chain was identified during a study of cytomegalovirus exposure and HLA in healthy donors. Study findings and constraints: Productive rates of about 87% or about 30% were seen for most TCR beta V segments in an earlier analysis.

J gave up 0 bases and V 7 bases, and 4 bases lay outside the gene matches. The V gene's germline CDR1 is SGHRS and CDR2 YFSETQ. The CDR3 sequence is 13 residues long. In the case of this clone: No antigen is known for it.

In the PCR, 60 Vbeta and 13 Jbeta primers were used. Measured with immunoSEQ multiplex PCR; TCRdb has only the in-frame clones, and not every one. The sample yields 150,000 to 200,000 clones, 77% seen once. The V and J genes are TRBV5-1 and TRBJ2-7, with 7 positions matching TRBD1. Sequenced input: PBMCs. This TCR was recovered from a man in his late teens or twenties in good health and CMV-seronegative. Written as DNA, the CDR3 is TGCGCCAGCCGACAGGGCTTCTCCTACGAGCAGTACTTC. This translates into CASRQGFSYEQYF.